This passage covers 32 T cell receptor beta chains from one sample sequenced in a study of T cell responses to AZD1222 COVID-19 vaccine. Data came from immunoSEQ multiplex PCR; TCRdb stores just in-frame clones and leaves some out. Seen here are 95,000 to 150,000 clones, about 90% observed once, and the top ten hold 3.5% to 5%. The source was peripheral blood, collected on day 0 of AZD1222 vaccination. Receptors originate from an adult in good health.

This clone was detected only a few times. The rearrangement joins TRBV7-9 to TRBJ1-4; D unresolved. The V end lost 5 bases, the J end lost 6 bases, and 7 bases lay between the germline ends. CDR1 SEHNR and CDR2 FQNEAQ come from the germline V gene (reference sequence). The CDR3 contains 12 residues. CDR3 protein: CASSPYDEKLFF. The CDR3 coding sequence is TGTGCCAGCAGCCCCTATGATGAAAAACTGTTTTTT.

This clone turned up a few times. The chain has TRBV5-1 and TRBJ2-5; the D gene is possibly TRBD2 (6 bases). CDR1 and CDR2 from the germline V gene are SGHRS and YFSETQ. V lost 6 bases and J 5 bases, leaving 20 bases between the germline ends. There are 15 residues in the CDR3. The DNA of the CDR3 is TGCGCCAGCAACCCCCTAGCGACATCCTCCGAGACCCAGTACTTC. Amino acid sequence: CASNPLATSSETQYF.

There are a few counts of this clone. The rearrangement uses TRBV10-1 and TRBJ2-2; D is possibly TRBD2 (5 bases). Between the trimmed V and J ends, which lost 7 bases and 0 bases, there was a span of 9 bases. Germline assignment: CDR1 WNHNN and CDR2 SYGVQD (reference sequence). The CDR3 contains 14 residues. The CDR3 DNA sequence: TGCGCCAGCAAGAGGGATTCGAACACCGGGGAGCTGTTTTTT. Translation gives CASKRDSNTGELFF.

The chain recombines TRBV5-1 with TRBJ2-2; the D is unclear. The V end lost 4 bases, the J end lost 5 bases, and 18 bases lay between the germline ends. Germline CDR1 reads SGHRS; CDR2 reads YFSETQ. This CDR3 has 16 residues. The CDR3 nucleotides are TGCGCCAGCAGCGATCCGGGCCAATCTCTTACCGGGGAGCTGTTTTTT. Translating it yields CASSDPGQSLTGELFF.

The chain recombines TRBV7-9 with TRBJ2-7, with 9 positions matching TRBD1. The V and J ends lost 4 bases and 4 bases, in that order; junction bases with no gene match: 11. Germline V gives CDR1 SEHNR, CDR2 FQNEAQ (reference sequence). This CDR3 spans 16 amino acids. The CDR3 protein is CASSSWGTGNGYEQYF. CDR3 sequence (DNA): TGTGCCAGCAGCTCTTGGGGGACAGGGAACGGGTACGAGCAGTACTTC. Combining the CDR3 with reference TRBV7-9 and TRBJ2-7 gives the whole variable domain DTGVSQNPRHKITKRGQNVTFRCDPISEHNRLYWYRQTLGQGPEFLTYFQNEAQLEKSRLLSDRFSAERPKGSFSTLEIQRTEQGDSAMYLCASSSWGTGNGYEQYFGPGTRLTVT.

The chain combines TRBV27 with TRBJ2-1, with D maybe TRBD2 (5 bases). V was pared by 0 bases and J by 15 bases, with 15 bases between. The germline V gene has CDR1 MNHEY and CDR2 SMNVEV (reference sequence). CDR3 size: 13 residues. The DNA for the CDR3 is TGTGCCAGCAGTTTATCTACGGTAGCGATGCCGTTCTTC. Translation gives CASSLSTVAMPFF.

V and J are TRBV29-1 and TRBJ2-7; weak D call: TRBD1 (6 bases). V dropped 7 bases and J dropped 2 bases, with 15 bases sitting between them. There are 13 residues in the CDR3. Germline V gives CDR1 SQVTM, CDR2 ANQGSEA. The CDR3 sequence is CSASQGLTYEQYF. DNA for the CDR3: TGCAGCGCCTCACAGGGTTTAACCTACGAGCAGTACTTC.

The chain uses TRBV6-5 and TRBJ1-4, with no clear D. The V end was cut by 2 bases, the J end by 4 bases, with 14 bases between. The CDR3 is 16 residues long. CDR1 MNHEY and CDR2 SVGAGI come from the germline V gene. CDR3 residues: CASSYQSSPSNEKLFF. CDR3 bases: TGTGCCAGCAGTTACCAATCATCGCCCAGTAATGAAAAACTGTTTTTT.

The rearrangement joins TRBV27 to TRBJ2-3; D gene unclear. Germline CDR1 reads MNHEY; CDR2 reads SMNVEV (reference sequence). V dropped 2 bases and J dropped 5 bases, with 11 bases sitting between them. CDR3 length equals 14 residues. DNA of the CDR3: TGTGCCAGCAGTTTAAGGTTCCTCGGAGATACGCAGTATTTT. This translates into CASSLRFLGDTQYF.

The chain joins TRBV6-5 to TRBJ1-6; D is perhaps TRBD1 (5 bases). The CDR3 loop spans 14 amino acids. Germline CDR1 reads MNHEY; CDR2 reads SVGAGI. The V end was cut by 6 bases, the J end by 9 bases, with 15 bases between. Written as DNA, the CDR3 is TGTGCCAGCAGATCGGACACGGAAGGTTCACCCCTCCACTTT. Translated, it gives CASRSDTEGSPLHF.

This clone was recorded once. The gene calls are TRBV4-1 and TRBJ1-2; perhaps TRBD1 as D (5 bases). Germline CDR1 and CDR2: MGHRA and YSYEKL. The CDR3 totals 15 residues. V lost 0 bases, J lost 4 bases, and 12 bases lay in between. CDR3 in DNA: TGCGCCAGCAGCCAAGATATTGGGGACGGCTATGGCTACACCTTC. It specifies CASSQDIGDGYGYTF.

The CDR3 region has the DNA TGCGCCAGCAGCGTAGGGGATAGCACAGATACGCAGTATTTT. It translates to CASSVGDSTDTQYF. The chain employs TRBV5-1 and TRBJ2-3, with D possibly being TRBD1 (5 bases). V was cut by 4 bases and J by 0 bases, with 9 bases left in between. Germline CDR1 and CDR2: SGHRS and YFSETQ. This CDR3 is 14 amino acids long.

This chain joins TRBV19 and TRBJ1-1; D not certain. Between the trimmed V and J ends, which lost 7 bases and 5 bases, there was a span of 14 bases. Per the germline V gene, CDR1 is LNHDA and CDR2 is SQIVND (reference sequence). The CDR3 covers 13 residues. CDR3 in amino acids: CASTATLGTEAFF. The CDR3 DNA is TGTGCCAGTACCGCGACCTTGGGGACTGAAGCTTTCTTT.

The chain links TRBV21-1 to TRBJ1-2. TRBV21-1 is marked as a pseudogene. The CDR3 is 12 residues long. CDR3 loop: CASSWRGVGYTF. CDR3 DNA: TGTGCCAGCAGCTGGAGGGGAGTCGGCTACACCTTC.

The rearrangement joins TRBV5-4 to TRBJ1-2; a weak D match, TRBD1 (5 bases). V was shortened by 0 bases and J by 7 bases, with 10 bases between the two germline ends. This CDR3 has 13 amino acids. Germline V lookup: CDR1 SGHNT, CDR2 YYREEE (reference sequence). The CDR3 DNA follows: TGTGCCAGCAGCTTGGCCGGGGGGGGTGGCTACACCTTC. It translates to CASSLAGGGGYTF.

The chain couples TRBV13 to TRBJ1-1; 8 nucleotides align to TRBD1. Looked up from germline, CDR1 is PRHDT and CDR2 is FYEKMQ (reference sequence). The V segment lost 6 bases and the J segment 4 bases; nucleotides outside the gene matches: 7. There are 14 residues in the CDR3. The CDR3: CASRADREVTEAFF. CDR3 DNA: TGTGCCAGCAGGGCGGACAGGGAAGTCACTGAAGCTTTCTTT.

This chain uses TRBV5-1 with TRBJ1-5; D perhaps matches TRBD1 (5 bases). The germline V gene has CDR1 SGHRS and CDR2 YFSETQ. Trimming stripped 3 bases from V and 4 bases from J, with 17 bases between. The CDR3 length is 16 residues. DNA of the CDR3: TGCGCCAGCAGCTCGCTGCCGGGACCCAGAAATCAGCCCCAGCATTTT. Residues: CASSSLPGPRNQPQHF.

V and J are TRBV7-8 and TRBJ2-7; possible D gene TRBD1, 5 bases. Trimming took 4 bases from V and 6 from J, leaving 13 bases between them. Germline V gene lookup returns CDR1 SGHVS and CDR2 FQNEAQ. The CDR3 contains 13 residues. CDR3 bases: TGTGCCAGCAGCTCGGCAGGGAAGGGCGAGCAGTACTTC. Translation gives CASSSAGKGEQYF.

This chain connects TRBV18 to TRBJ1-1; D is uncertain. The CDR3 has 15 amino acids. Deletions cut 6 bases from V and 0 bases from J, with 14 bases between. Germline V lookup: CDR1 KGHSH, CDR2 LQKENI. The CDR3 reads CASSTTWPMNTEAFF. Here the CDR3 DNA reads TGTGCCAGCTCCACCACATGGCCAATGAACACTGAAGCTTTCTTT.

This chain links TRBV28 with TRBJ1-4; a weak D match, TRBD1 (5 bases). Germline V CDR1 and CDR2: MDHEN, SYDVKM. The CDR3 is 14 residues long. V was pared by 7 bases and J by 8 bases, with 17 bases between. The CDR3 spells CASTRLRGAEKLFF. The CDR3, as DNA: TGTGCCAGCACCCGGTTGCGGGGCGCAGAAAAACTGTTTTTT.

The chain joins TRBV18 to TRBJ1-1; D call uncertain. Germline V lookup: CDR1 KGHSH, CDR2 LQKENI. The CDR3 runs 13 residues. Trimming pared 0 bases from V and 7 bases from J, leaving 9 bases between. As DNA, the CDR3 is TGTGCCAGCTCACCACCGGATGATGTTGAAGCTTTCTTT. It is translated as CASSPPDDVEAFF.

The chain employs TRBV5-6 and TRBJ1-5; maybe TRBD1 (6 bases). There are 12 residues in the CDR3. V was cut by 4 bases and J by 10 bases, with 12 bases left in between. CDR1 is SGHDT, CDR2 YYEEEE, per germline. CDR3 nucleotides: TGTGCCAGCAGCCTACCGGGGGCACCCCAGCATTTT. Encoded protein: CASSLPGAPQHF.

The chain carries TRBV18 and TRBJ1-5; TRBD1 matches at 11 bases. CDR1 and CDR2 from the germline V gene are KGHSH and LQKENI. V trimming: 4 bases; J trimming: 4 bases; junction bases outside the gene matches: 6. The CDR3 is made up of 16 amino acids. The CDR3 coding sequence is TGTGCCAGCTCACGGGGGACAGGGGGTAAAAATCAGCCCCAGCATTTT. This sequence encodes CASSRGTGGKNQPQHF.

The V and J genes are TRBV12-1 and TRBJ1-2. TRBV12-1 has pseudogene status. CDR3 size: 13 residues. CDR3: CASSTGMNYGYTF. The DNA for the CDR3 is TGTGCCAGCAGTACGGGCATGAACTATGGCTACACCTTC.

The rearrangement uses TRBV11-1 and TRBJ2-2, with no clear D. This CDR3 contains 14 residues. V lost 5 bases and J 3 bases, leaving 10 bases between the germline ends. Germline V gives CDR1 SGHAT, CDR2 FQDESV (reference sequence). The CDR3 sequence is CASSARSDTGELFF. The CDR3, as DNA: TGTGCCAGCAGCGCTCGATCGGACACCGGGGAGCTGTTTTTT.

The J gene is TRBJ1-1, the V gene TRBV27; a possible D gene is TRBD1 (6 bases). Deletions cut 2 bases from V and 5 bases from J, with 18 bases between. Germline-derived CDR1 and CDR2 are MNHEY and SMNVEV (reference sequence). The CDR3 sequence is 16 residues long. CDR3 nucleotide sequence: TGTGCCAGCAGTTTAAAGCCGCCAGGGGTTGGGACTGAAGCTTTCTTT. It is translated as CASSLKPPGVGTEAFF.

The CDR3 spells CASSPTGGRTGELFF. In DNA, the CDR3 is TGTGCCAGCAGCCCGACAGGGGGTAGGACCGGGGAGCTGTTTTTT. The V and J genes are TRBV7-9 and TRBJ2-2, with 9 bases aligning to TRBD1. The CDR3 is 15 amino acids. Germline values: CDR1 SEHNR, CDR2 FQNEAQ (reference sequence). J lost 5 bases, V lost 5 bases, and 6 bases had no gene match. Using reference TRBV7-9 and TRBJ2-2 for the parts outside the CDR3, the full variable domain is DTGVSQNPRHKITKRGQNVTFRCDPISEHNRLYWYRQTLGQGPEFLTYFQNEAQLEKSRLLSDRFSAERPKGSFSTLEIQRTEQGDSAMYLCASSPTGGRTGELFFGEGSRLTVL.

This clone was picked up a small number of times. The gene calls are TRBV4-1 and TRBJ2-7, with 8 positions matching TRBD1. There are 15 residues in the CDR3. Germline loops: CDR1 MGHRA, CDR2 YSYEKL. V shed 3 bases, J shed 5 bases, and the junction held 9 bases outside the gene matches. The CDR3 bases are TGCGCCAGCAGCCAGGCCGGACAGGGCTACGACGAGCAGTACTTC. Its translation is CASSQAGQGYDEQYF.

The V gene is TRBV6-4, the J gene TRBJ2-1; D not certain. Trimming took 6 bases from V and 6 from J, leaving 12 bases between them. Germline V gene data show CDR1 as MRHNA and CDR2 as SNTAGT. This CDR3 comprises 13 residues. In nucleotides, the CDR3 is TGTGCCAGCAGCGACACGGCTAGCAATGAGCAGTTCTTC. The encoded protein is CASSDTASNEQFF.

The chain couples TRBV28 to TRBJ2-2, with a possible D match to TRBD2 (7 bases). V dropped 3 bases and J dropped 1 base, with 15 bases sitting between them. The V gene's germline CDR1 is MDHEN and CDR2 SYDVKM. CDR3 size: 17 residues. The CDR3 region has the DNA TGTGCCAGCAGTTTTGGGGGGGCGAGTAAGAACACCGGGGAGCTGTTTTTT. Translated, it gives CASSFGGASKNTGELFF.

In DNA form, the CDR3 reads TGTGCCCGAACGACAGGGGGGTCGAACACTGAAGCTTTCTTT. It yields the protein CARTTGGSNTEAFF. The gene calls are TRBV30 and TRBJ1-1, with TRBD1 matching 9 bases. The CDR3 extends over 14 amino acids. Looked up from germline, CDR1 is GTSNPN and CDR2 is SVGIG (reference sequence). Trimming cost V 8 bases and J 1 base; bases outside gene matches: 8.

The chain has TRBV24-1 and TRBJ2-1, with 11 bases aligning to TRBD1. J was trimmed by 7 bases and V by 6 bases; bases with no gene match: 7. The CDR3 extends over 15 amino acids. Germline V gene data show CDR1 as KGHDR and CDR2 as SFDVKD. As DNA, the CDR3 is TGTGCCACCAGTCTTCCCGGGACAGGGGGAAATGAGCAGTTCTTC. It specifies CATSLPGTGGNEQFF.